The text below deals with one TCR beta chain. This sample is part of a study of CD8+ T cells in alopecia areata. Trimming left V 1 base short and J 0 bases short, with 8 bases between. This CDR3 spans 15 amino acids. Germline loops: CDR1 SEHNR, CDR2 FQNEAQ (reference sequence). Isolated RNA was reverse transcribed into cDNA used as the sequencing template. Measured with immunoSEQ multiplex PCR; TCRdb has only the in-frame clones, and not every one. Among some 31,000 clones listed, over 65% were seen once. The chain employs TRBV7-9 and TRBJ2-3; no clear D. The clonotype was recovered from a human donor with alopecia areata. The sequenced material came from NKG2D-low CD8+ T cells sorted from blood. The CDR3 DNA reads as TGTGCCAGCAGCTTAGGCCTAACCAGCACAGATACGCAGTATTTT. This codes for CASSLGLTSTDTQYF.